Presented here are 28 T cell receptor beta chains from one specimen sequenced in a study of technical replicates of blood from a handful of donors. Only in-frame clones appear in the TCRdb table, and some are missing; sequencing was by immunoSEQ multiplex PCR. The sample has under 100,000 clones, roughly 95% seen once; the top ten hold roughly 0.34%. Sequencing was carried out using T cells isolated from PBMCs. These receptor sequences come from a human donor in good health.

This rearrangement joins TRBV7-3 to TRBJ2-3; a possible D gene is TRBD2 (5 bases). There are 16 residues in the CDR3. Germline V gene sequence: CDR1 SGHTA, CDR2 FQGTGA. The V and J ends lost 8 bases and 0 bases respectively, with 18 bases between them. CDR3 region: CASSFTPSSSTDTQYF. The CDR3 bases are TGTGCCAGCTCTTTTACTCCTAGCTCCAGCACAGATACGCAGTATTTT.

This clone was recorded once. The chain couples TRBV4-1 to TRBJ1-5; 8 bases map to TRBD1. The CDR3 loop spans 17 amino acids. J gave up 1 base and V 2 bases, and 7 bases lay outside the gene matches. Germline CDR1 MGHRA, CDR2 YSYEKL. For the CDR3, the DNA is TGCGCCAGCAGCCAATCGGACAGGGTCTTGAGCAATCAGCCCCAGCATTTT. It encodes CASSQSDRVLSNQPQHF.

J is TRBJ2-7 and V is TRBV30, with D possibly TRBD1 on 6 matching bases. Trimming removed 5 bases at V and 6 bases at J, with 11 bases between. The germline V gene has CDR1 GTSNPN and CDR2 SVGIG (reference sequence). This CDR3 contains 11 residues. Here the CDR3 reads CAWDTGSEQYF. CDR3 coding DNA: TGTGCCTGGGATACAGGGTCCGAGCAGTACTTC.

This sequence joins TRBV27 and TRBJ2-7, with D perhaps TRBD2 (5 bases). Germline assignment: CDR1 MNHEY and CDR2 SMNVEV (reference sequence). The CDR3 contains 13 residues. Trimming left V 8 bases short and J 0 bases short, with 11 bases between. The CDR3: CASGIASSYEQYF. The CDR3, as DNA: TGTGCCAGCGGTATAGCGAGCTCCTACGAGCAGTACTTC.

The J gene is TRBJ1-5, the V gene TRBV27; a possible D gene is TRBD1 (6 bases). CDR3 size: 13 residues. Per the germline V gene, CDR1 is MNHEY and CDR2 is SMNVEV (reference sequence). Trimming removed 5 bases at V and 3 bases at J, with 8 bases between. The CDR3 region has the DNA TGTGCCAGCAGTCACAGGGTCAATCAGCCCCAGCATTTT. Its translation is CASSHRVNQPQHF.

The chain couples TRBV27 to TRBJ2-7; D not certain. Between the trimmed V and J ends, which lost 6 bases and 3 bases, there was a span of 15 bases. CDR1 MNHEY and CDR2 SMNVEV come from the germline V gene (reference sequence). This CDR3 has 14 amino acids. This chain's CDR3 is CASSPGRSIYEQYF. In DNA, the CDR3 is TGTGCCAGCAGCCCGGGTAGGTCGATCTACGAGCAGTACTTC.

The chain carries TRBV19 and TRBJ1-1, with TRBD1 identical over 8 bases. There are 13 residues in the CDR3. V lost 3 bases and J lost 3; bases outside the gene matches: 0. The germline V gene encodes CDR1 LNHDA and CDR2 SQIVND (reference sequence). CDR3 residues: CASSMTGDTEAFF. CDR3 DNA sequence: TGTGCCAGTAGTATGACAGGGGACACTGAAGCTTTCTTT.

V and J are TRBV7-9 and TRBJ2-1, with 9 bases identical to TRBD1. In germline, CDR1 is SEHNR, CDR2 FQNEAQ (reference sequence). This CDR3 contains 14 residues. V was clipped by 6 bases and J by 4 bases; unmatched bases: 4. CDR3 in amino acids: CASRFGTGYNEQFF. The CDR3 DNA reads TGTGCCAGCAGGTTTGGGACAGGGTACAATGAGCAGTTCTTC.

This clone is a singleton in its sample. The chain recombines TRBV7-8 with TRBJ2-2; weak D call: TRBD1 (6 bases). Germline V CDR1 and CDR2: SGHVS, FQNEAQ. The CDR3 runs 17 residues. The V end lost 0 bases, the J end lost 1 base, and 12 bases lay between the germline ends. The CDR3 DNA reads TGTGCCAGCAGCTTAGCCCTTCCGGGACAGAACACCGGGGAGCTGTTTTTT. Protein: CASSLALPGQNTGELFF. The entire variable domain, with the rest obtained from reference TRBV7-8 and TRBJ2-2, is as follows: GAGVSQSPRYKVAKRGQDVALRCDPISGHVSLFWYQQALGQGPEFLTYFQNEAQLDKSGLPSDRFFAERPEGSVSTLKIQRTQQEDSAVYLCASSLALPGQNTGELFFGEGSRLTVL.

The DNA for the CDR3 is TGTGCCAGCAGCTTAGGACACCTATACAATGAGCAGTTCTTC. Translating it yields CASSLGHLYNEQFF. The chain joins TRBV7-9 to TRBJ2-1; D is unclear. V was clipped by 1 base and J by 4 bases, with 8 bases between them. The CDR3 covers 14 residues. Germline V gene data show CDR1 as SEHNR and CDR2 as FQNEAQ (reference sequence).

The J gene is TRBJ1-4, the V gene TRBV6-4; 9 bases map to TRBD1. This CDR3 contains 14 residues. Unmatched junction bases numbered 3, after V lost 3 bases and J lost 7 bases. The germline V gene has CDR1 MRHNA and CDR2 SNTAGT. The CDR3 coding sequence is TGTGCCAGCAGTGAGGACAGGGGAGGTGAAAAACTGTTTTTT. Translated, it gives CASSEDRGGEKLFF.

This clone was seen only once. This CDR3 reads CASSEGGFPYEQYF. For the CDR3, the DNA is TGTGCCAGCAGTGAAGGGGGCTTCCCCTACGAGCAGTACTTC. The J gene is TRBJ2-7, the V gene TRBV6-1; a possible D gene is TRBD1 (5 bases). CDR3 length: 14 amino acids. V dropped 1 base and J dropped 2 bases, with 9 bases sitting between them. CDR1 is MNHNS and CDR2 is SASEGT in the germline V gene.

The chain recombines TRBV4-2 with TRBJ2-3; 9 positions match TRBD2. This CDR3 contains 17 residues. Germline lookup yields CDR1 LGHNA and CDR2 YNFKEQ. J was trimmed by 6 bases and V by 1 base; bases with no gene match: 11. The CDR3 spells CASSQGGASGTYDTQYF. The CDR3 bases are TGTGCCAGCAGCCAAGGAGGCGCTAGCGGGACATACGATACGCAGTATTTT.

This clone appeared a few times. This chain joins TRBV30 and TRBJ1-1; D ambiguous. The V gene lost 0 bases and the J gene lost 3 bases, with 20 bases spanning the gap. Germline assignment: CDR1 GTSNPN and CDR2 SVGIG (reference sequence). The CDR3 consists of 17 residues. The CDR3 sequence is CAWSVWRLRLLDTEAFF. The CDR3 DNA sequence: TGTGCCTGGAGTGTCTGGCGGCTTAGGCTGTTGGACACTGAAGCTTTCTTT.

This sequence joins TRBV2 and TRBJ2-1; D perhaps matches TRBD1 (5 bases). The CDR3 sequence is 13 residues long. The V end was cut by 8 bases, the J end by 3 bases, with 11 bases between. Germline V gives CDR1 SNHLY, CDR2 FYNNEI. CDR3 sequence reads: CASLGHFYNEQFF. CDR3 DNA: TGTGCCAGCTTGGGGCATTTCTACAATGAGCAGTTCTTC.

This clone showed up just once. The CDR3 DNA is TGTGCCAGCGGGGGGGAGGGAATTATGGCCGGGGAGCTGTTTTTT. Protein sequence: CASGGEGIMAGELFF. The chain employs TRBV6-5 and TRBJ2-2; 7 bases are a match to TRBD2. V shed 8 bases, J shed 6 bases, and the junction held 12 bases outside the gene matches. Germline CDR1 reads MNHEY; CDR2 reads SVGAGI. This CDR3 has 15 amino acids.

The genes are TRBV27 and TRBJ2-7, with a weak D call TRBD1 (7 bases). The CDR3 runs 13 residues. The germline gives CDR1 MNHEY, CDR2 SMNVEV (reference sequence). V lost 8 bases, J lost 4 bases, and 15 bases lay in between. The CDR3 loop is CASGEQGRYEQYF. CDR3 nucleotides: TGTGCCAGCGGAGAACAGGGGAGGTACGAGCAGTACTTC.

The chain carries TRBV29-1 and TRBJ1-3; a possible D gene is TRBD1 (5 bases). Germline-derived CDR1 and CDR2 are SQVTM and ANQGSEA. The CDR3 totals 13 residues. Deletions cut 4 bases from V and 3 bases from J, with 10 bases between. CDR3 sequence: CSVVSQGGNTIYF. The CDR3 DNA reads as TGCAGCGTTGTTTCCCAGGGTGGAAACACCATATATTTT.

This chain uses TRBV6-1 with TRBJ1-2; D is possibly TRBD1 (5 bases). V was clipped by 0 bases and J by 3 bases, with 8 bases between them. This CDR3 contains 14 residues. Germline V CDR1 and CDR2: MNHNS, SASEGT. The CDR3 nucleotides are TGTGCCAGCAGTGAAGCTCAGGGATACTATGGCTACACCTTC. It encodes CASSEAQGYYGYTF.

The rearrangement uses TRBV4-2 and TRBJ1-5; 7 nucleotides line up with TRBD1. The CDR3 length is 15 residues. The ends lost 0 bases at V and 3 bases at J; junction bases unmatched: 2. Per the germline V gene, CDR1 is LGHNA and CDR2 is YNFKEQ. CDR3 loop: CASSQDGTANQPQHF. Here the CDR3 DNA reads TGTGCCAGCAGCCAAGATGGGACAGCCAATCAGCCCCAGCATTTT.

CDR3 DNA: TGCAGCGTTCAACAACAGGAGAACACCGGGGAGCTGTTTTTT. It encodes CSVQQQENTGELFF. This chain joins TRBV29-1 and TRBJ2-2; a weak D match, TRBD1 (5 bases). The V gene lost 5 bases and the J gene lost 1 base, with 11 bases spanning the gap. Per the germline V gene, CDR1 is SQVTM and CDR2 is ANQGSEA. This CDR3 is built from 14 residues.

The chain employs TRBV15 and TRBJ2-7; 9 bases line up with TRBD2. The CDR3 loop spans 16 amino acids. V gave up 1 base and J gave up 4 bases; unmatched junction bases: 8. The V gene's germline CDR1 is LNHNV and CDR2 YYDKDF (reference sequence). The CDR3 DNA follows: TGTGCCACCAGCAGAGGCTTAGCGGGAGTCTCTTACGAGCAGTACTTC. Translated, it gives CATSRGLAGVSYEQYF.

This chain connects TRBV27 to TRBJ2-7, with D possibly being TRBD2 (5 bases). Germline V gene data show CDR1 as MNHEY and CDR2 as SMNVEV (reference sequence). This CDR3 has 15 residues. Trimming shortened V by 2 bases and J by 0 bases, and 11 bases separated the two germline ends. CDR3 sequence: CASSLTGISSYEQYF. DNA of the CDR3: TGTGCCAGCAGTTTAACCGGGATCTCCTCCTACGAGCAGTACTTC.

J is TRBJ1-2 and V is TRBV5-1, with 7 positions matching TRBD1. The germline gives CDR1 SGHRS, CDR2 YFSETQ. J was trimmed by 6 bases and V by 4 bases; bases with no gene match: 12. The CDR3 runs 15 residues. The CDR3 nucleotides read TGCGCCAGCAGCCATCTAAGACAGGGTGGCGATGGCTACACCTTC. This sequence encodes CASSHLRQGGDGYTF.

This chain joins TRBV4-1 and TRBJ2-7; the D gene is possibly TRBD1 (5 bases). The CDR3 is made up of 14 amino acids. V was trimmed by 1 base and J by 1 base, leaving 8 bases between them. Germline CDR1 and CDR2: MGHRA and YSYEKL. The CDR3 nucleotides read TGCGCCAGCAGCCAAGTAAAGGGGTCCTACGAGCAGTACTTC. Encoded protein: CASSQVKGSYEQYF.

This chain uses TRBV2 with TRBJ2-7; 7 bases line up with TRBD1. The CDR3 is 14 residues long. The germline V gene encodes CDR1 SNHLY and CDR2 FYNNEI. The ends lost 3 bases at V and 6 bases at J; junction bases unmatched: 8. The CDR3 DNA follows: TGTGCCAGCAGTGAGACAGGGCAATGGGGCGAGCAGTACTTC. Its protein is CASSETGQWGEQYF.

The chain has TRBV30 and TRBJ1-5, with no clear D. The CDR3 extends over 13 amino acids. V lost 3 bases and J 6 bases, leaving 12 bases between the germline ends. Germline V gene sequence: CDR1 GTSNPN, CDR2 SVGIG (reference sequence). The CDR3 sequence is CAWRQFVGQPQHF. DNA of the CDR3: TGTGCCTGGAGACAGTTTGTCGGTCAGCCCCAGCATTTT.

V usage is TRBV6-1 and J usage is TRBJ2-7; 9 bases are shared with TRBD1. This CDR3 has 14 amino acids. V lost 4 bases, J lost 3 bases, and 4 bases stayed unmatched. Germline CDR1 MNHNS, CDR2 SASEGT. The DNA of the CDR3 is TGTGCCAGCAGTGGGGGACAGGGTAGCTACGAGCAGTACTTC. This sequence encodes CASSGGQGSYEQYF.